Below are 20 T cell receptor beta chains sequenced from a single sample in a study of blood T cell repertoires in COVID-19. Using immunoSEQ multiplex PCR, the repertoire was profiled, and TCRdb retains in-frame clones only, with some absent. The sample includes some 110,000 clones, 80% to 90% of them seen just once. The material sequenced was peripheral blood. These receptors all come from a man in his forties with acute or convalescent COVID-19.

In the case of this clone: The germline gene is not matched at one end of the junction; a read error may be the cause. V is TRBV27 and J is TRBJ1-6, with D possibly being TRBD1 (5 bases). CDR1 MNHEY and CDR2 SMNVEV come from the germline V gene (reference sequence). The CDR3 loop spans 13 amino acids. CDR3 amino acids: CACRVRNNSPLHF. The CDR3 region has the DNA TGTGCCTGCAGGGTCAGAAATAATTCACCCCTCCACTTT.

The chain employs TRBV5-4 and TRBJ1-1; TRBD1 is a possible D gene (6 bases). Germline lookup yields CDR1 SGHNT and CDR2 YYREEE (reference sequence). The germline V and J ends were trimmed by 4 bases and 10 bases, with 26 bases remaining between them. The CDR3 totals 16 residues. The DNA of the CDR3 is TGTGCCAGCAGCCCCCCTTCGGGACATAAGGAGATAGGAGCTTTCTTT. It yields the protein CASSPPSGHKEIGAFF.

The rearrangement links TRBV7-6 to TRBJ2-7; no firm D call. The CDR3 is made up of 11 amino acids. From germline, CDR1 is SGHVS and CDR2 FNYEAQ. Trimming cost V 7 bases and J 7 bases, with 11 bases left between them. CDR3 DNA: TGTGCCAGCATCGCGAGAACGGAGCAGTACTTC. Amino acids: CASIARTEQYF.

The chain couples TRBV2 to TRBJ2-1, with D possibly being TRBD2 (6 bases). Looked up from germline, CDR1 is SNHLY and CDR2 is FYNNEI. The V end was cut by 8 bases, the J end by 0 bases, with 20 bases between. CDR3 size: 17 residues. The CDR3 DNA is TGTGCCAGCGAGGGACCGATCGACGGGAGCTCCTACAATGAGCAGTTCTTC. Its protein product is CASEGPIDGSSYNEQFF.

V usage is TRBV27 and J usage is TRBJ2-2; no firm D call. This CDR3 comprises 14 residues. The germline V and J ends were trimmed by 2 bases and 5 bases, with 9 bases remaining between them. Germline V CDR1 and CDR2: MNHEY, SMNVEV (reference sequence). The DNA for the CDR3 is TGTGCCAGCAGTTTAATGAGCCAAACCGGGGAGCTGTTTTTT. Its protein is CASSLMSQTGELFF.

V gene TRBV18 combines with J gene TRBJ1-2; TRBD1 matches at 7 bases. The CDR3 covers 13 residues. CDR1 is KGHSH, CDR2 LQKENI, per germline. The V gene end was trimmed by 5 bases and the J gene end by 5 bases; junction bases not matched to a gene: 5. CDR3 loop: CASSTGTEYGYTF. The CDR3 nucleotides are TGTGCCAGCTCAACCGGGACAGAATATGGCTACACCTTC.

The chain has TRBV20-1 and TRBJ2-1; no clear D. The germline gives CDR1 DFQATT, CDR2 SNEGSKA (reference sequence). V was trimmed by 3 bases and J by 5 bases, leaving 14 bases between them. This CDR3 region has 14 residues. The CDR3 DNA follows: TGCAGTGCTAGTGCGAGACTTCAAGACAATGAGCAGTTCTTC. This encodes CSASARLQDNEQFF.

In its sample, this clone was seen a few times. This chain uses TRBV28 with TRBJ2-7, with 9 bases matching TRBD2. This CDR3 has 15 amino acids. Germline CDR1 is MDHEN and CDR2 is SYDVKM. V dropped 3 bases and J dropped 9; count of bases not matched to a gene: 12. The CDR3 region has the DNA TGTGCCAGCAGTTTCCTCACCGGGACTAGCATGTGGCAGTACTTC. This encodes CASSFLTGTSMWQYF. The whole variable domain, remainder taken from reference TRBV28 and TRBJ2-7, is DVKVTQSSRYLVKRTGEKVFLECVQDMDHENMFWYRQDPGLGLRLIYFSYDVKMKEKGDIPEGYSVSREKKERFSLILESASTNQTSMYLCASSFLTGTSMWQYFGPGTRLTVT.

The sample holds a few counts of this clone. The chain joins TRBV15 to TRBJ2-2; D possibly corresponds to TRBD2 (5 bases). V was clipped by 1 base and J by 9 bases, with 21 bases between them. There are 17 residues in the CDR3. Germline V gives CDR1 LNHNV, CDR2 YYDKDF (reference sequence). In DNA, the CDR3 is TGTGCCACCAGCAGAGCCTCACTCATGGGGAGTGAAAGGGAGCTGTTTTTT. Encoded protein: CATSRASLMGSERELFF.

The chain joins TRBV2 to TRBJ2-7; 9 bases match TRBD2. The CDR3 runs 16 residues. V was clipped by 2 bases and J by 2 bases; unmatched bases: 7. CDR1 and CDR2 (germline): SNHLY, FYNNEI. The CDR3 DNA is TGTGCCAGCAGTGAATCCCGCCTAGCGGGGACCTACGAGCAGTACTTC. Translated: CASSESRLAGTYEQYF.

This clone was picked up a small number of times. In nucleotides, the CDR3 is TGCAGCGTTGAAGATCTAGCGGGAGGGGTCGATGAGCAGTTCTTC. It encodes CSVEDLAGGVDEQFF. The chain links TRBV29-1 to TRBJ2-1, with 12 bases identical to TRBD2. CDR1 and CDR2 (germline): SQVTM, ANQGSEA. V gave up 0 bases and J gave up 8 bases; unmatched junction bases: 5. The CDR3 extends over 15 amino acids.

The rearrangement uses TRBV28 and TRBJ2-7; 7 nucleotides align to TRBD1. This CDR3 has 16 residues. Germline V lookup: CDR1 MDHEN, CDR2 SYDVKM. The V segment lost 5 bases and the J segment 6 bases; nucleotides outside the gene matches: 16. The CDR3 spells CASSLRTSGQRGEQYF. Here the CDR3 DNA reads TGTGCCAGCAGTCTGCGAACCTCGGGACAGAGGGGCGAGCAGTACTTC.

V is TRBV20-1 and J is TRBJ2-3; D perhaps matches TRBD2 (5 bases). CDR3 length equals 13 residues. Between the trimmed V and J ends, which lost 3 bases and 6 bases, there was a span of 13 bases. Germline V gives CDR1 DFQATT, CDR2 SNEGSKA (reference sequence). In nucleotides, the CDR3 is TGCAGTGCTAGTATCGGACTTGCCGATACGCAGTATTTT. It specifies CSASIGLADTQYF.

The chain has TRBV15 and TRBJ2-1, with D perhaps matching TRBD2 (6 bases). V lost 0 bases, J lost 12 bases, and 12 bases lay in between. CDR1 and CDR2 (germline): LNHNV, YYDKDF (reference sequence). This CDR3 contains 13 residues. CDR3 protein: CATSRDLGSRQFF. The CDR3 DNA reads TGTGCCACCAGCAGAGATCTCGGGAGTAGGCAGTTCTTC.

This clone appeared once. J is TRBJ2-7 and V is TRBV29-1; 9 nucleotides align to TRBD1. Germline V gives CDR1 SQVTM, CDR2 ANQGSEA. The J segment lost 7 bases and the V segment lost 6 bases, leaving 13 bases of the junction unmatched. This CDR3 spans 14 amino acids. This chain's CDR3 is CSVVPGQGSWEQYF. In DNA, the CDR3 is TGCAGCGTGGTGCCGGGACAGGGTTCCTGGGAGCAGTACTTC.

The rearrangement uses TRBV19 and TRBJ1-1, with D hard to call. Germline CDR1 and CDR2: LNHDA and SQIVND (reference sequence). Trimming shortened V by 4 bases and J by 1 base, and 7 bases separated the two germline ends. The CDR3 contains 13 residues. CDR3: CASSTEPNTEAFF. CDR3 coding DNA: TGTGCCAGTAGTACGGAGCCGAACACTGAAGCTTTCTTT.

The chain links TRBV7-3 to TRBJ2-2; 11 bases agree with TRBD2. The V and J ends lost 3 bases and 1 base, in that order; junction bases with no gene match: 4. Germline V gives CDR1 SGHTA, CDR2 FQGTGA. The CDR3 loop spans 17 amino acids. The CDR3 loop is CASSFSGLAGNTGELFF. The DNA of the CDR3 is TGTGCCAGCAGCTTCTCCGGACTAGCGGGGAACACCGGGGAGCTGTTTTTT.

The CDR3 protein is CASSQRPGLTGNEQFF. The CDR3 DNA reads as TGCGCCAGCAGCCAGCGACCGGGACTAACGGGGAATGAGCAGTTCTTC. The V gene is TRBV5-1, the J gene TRBJ2-1; 7 bases are shared with TRBD2. Losses at the gene ends were 4 bases for V and 7 bases for J; bases not matched to a gene: 14. CDR1 and CDR2 from the germline V gene are SGHRS and YFSETQ. CDR3 length: 16 residues. The variable domain in full, with the rest retrieved from reference TRBV5-1 and TRBJ2-1, is KAGVTQTPRYLIKTRGQQVTLSCSPISGHRSVSWYQQTPGQGLQFLFEYFSETQRNKGNFPGRFSGRQFSNSRSEMNVSTLELGDSALYLCASSQRPGLTGNEQFFGPGTRLTVL.

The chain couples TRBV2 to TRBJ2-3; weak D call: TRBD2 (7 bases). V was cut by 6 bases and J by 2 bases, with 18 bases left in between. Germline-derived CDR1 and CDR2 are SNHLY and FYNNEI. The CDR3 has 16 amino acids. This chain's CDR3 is CASRPRAGALTDTQYF. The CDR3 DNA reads TGTGCCAGCAGACCCCGGGCGGGGGCCCTCACAGATACGCAGTATTTT.

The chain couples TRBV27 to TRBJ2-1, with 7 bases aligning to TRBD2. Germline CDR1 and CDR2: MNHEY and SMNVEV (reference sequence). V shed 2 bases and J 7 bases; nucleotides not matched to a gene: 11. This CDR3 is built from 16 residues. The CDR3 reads CASSLLPGGIINEQFF. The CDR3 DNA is TGTGCCAGCAGTTTACTTCCGGGGGGTATAATAAATGAGCAGTTCTTC.